A selection of T cell receptor beta chains follows, all from one sample in a study of cytomegalovirus exposure and HLA in healthy donors. The method was immunoSEQ multiplex PCR; TCRdb's version includes in-frame clones alone and lacks a portion of them. The data show over 200,000 clones, 70% to 85% seen once. Sequenced input: PBMCs. The receptors come from a woman between 35 and 50 years old in good health and CMV-seronegative. Each CDR3 is given with its conserved first and last residue. A D gene is named only where the DNA matches it firmly. Clone size is stated in some rows and not others, as once, few, many or a class when expanded.

V,length,D,J,size,DNA,CDR3
TRBV11-3,13,NA,TRBJ1-1,once,TGTGCCAGCAGCTTAACAGGGAACACTGAAGCTTTCTTT,CASSLTGNTEAFF
TRBV6-5,15,NA,TRBJ1-3,NA,TGTGCCAGCTTCCCCGGCGGACTCTCTGGAAACACCATATATTTT,CASFPGGLSGNTIYF
TRBV7-9,18,NA,TRBJ2-6,NA,TGTGCCAGCAGCCTCGGGGGGACATTGGAGTCTGGGGCCAACGTCCTGACTTTC,CASSLGGTLESGANVLTF
TRBV30,16,TRBD1,TRBJ2-4,NA,TGTGCCTGGATGCGGAGAACAGGGGGAATCAAAAACATTCAGTACTTC,CAWMRRTGGIKNIQYF
TRBV15,15,NA,TRBJ2-7,once,TGTGCCACCAGCACCTCCGGGACAAGCCCCTACGAGCAGTACTTC,CATSTSGTSPYEQYF
TRBV6-1,14,NA,TRBJ2-2,NA,TGTGCCAGCATGGCCCAGGGGCCCACCGGGGAGCTGTTTTTT,CASMAQGPTGELFF
TRBV7-8,13,NA,TRBJ1-2,NA,TGTGCCAGCAGCTATTGGGGCGCGGAGGGCTACACCTTC,CASSYWGAEGYTF
TRBV5-5,15,NA,TRBJ1-4,NA,TGTGCCAGCAGCTTGGAAACAGCAACTAATGAAAAACTGTTTTTT,CASSLETATNEKLFF
TRBV7-3,14,TRBD2,TRBJ2-3,NA,TGTGCCAGCAGCCCCAGCCGGGGGGCAGATACGCAGTATTTT,CASSPSRGADTQYF
TRBV19,16,TRBD1,TRBJ1-1,NA,TGTGCCAGTAGTATTTTCGGACAGGGGGCAGATACTGAAGCTTTCTTT,CASSIFGQGADTEAFF
TRBV7-3,13,NA,TRBJ1-1,NA,TGTGCCAGCAGCTTGACAAGTAACACTGAAGCTTTCTTT,CASSLTSNTEAFF
TRBV7-2,16,TRBD1,TRBJ2-2,NA,TGTGCCAGCAGCTACGGACAGGGGGCGAACACCGGGGAGCTGTTTTTT,CASSYGQGANTGELFF
TRBV7-8,14,NA,TRBJ1-1,NA,TGTGCCAGCAGCTTGACAGAGCTGAACACTGAAGCTTTCTTT,CASSLTELNTEAFF
TRBV6-5,15,NA,TRBJ2-7,few,TGTGCCAGCAGTTACTCCCCTCGACAGGACTACGAGCAGTACTTC,CASSYSPRQDYEQYF
TRBV2,17,NA,TRBJ1-1,NA,TGTGCCAGCAGTGAACTTTGGGCTTTTGCTGAGAACACTGAAGCTTTCTTT,CASSELWAFAENTEAFF
TRBV6-5,15,NA,TRBJ2-3,once,TGTGCCAGCAGTTACCAGGGGCTTTTTACAGATACGCAGTATTTT,CASSYQGLFTDTQYF
TRBV4-2,14,TRBD1,TRBJ1-1,NA,TGTGCCAGCAGCAGGACAGGGGGGAACACTGAAGCTTTCTTT,CASSRTGGNTEAFF
TRBV28,15,NA,TRBJ2-3,NA,TGTGCCAGCAGTCCCGCCAACAGGTTCACAGATACGCAGTATTTT,CASSPANRFTDTQYF
TRBV5-4,16,TRBD1,TRBJ1-4,NA,TGTGCCAGCAGCCTGAGGACAGGGGGGACTAATGAAAAACTGTTTTTT,CASSLRTGGTNEKLFF
TRBV7-9,13,NA,TRBJ1-1,NA,TGTGCCAGCAGGCAGGCTGGTAACACTGAAGCTTTCTTT,CASRQAGNTEAFF
TRBV5-1,16,TRBD2,TRBJ2-3,NA,TGCGCCAGCAGCTCTGGACTAGCGGGGGGCACAGATACGCAGTATTTT,CASSSGLAGGTDTQYF
TRBV7-2,13,TRBD1,TRBJ1-2,few,TGTGCCAGCAGCTTGGGACAGGCTGTTGGCTACACCTTC,CASSLGQAVGYTF
TRBV5-5,12,NA,TRBJ2-1,NA,TGTGCCAGCAGCTCTGGTGGGGGGGAGCAGTTCTTC,CASSSGGGEQFF
TRBV5-1,13,TRBD1,TRBJ2-7,once,TGCGCCAGCAGCATGGACAGGGGATACGAGCAGTACTTC,CASSMDRGYEQYF
TRBV30,12,NA,TRBJ2-7,NA,TGTGCCTGGAGTGAACAGGGCGGGGAGCAGTACTTC,CAWSEQGGEQYF
TRBV5-4,14,NA,TRBJ1-1,NA,TGTGCCAGCAGGTCATCTCAGGGGAACACTGAAGCTTTCTTT,CASRSSQGNTEAFF
TRBV7-9,18,NA,TRBJ2-3,NA,TGTGCCAGCAGCAAAGGCGGTTCTGCGAGTGCTAGCACAGATACGCAGTATTTT,CASSKGGSASASTDTQYF
TRBV6-5,14,NA,TRBJ2-3,NA,TGTGCCAGCCGAACAGGGCTAACGTCGGATACGCAGTATTTT,CASRTGLTSDTQYF
TRBV5-1,14,NA,TRBJ1-1,NA,TGCGCCAGCAGCTTCGCAGACAGTTACACTGAAGCTTTCTTT,CASSFADSYTEAFF
TRBV9,15,NA,TRBJ2-5,NA,TGTGCCAGCAGCGTAGGTGCCGGACTCCAAGAGACCCAGTACTTC,CASSVGAGLQETQYF
TRBV6-1,15,TRBD1,TRBJ2-2,NA,TGTGCCAGCAGTGCTCAGACAGGGACGACCGGGGAGCTGTTTTTT,CASSAQTGTTGELFF
TRBV5-1,17,TRBD1,TRBJ1-2,NA,TGCGCCAGCAGCTTGGACTTACCGGGACAGGGCCGTCGGGGCTACACCTTC,CASSLDLPGQGRRGYTF
TRBV7-2,14,TRBD1,TRBJ2-2,once,TGTGCCACTCCGACAGGGGCCGCCACCGGGGAGCTGTTTTTT,CATPTGAATGELFF